This entry lists 13 T cell receptor beta chains sequenced from one sample in a study of CD8 T cells in Susac syndrome. cDNA came from about 0.51 to 1 ug RNA primed by random hexamers. TCRdb called the immunoSEQ multiplex PCR reads again in MiXCR, with one record for every CDR3 protein. Among 200,000 to 300,000 distinct CDR3 sequences, 96% were seen once, and the ten largest hold under 0.12%. Sequenced sample: CD4+ T cells from PBMCs. All receptors come from a human donor with Susac syndrome.

This chain joins TRBV25-1 and TRBJ2-7; 10 bases map to TRBD2. This CDR3 spans 15 amino acids. Germline CDR1 MGHDK, CDR2 SYGVNS. Trimming removed 5 bases from V and 4 bases from J; junction bases left unmatched: 8. CDR3 residues: CASSNPGLATYEQYF. The CDR3 nucleotides are TGTGCCAGCAGTAATCCGGGACTAGCGACATACGAGCAGTACTTC.

The rearrangement links TRBV3-1 to TRBJ1-1; D not resolved. V gave up 0 bases and J gave up 6 bases, with 5 bases separating them. There are 12 residues in the CDR3. The V gene's germline CDR1 is LGHDT and CDR2 YNNKEL (reference sequence). The CDR3 loop reads CASSQDKAEAFF. For the CDR3, the DNA is TGTGCCAGCAGCCAAGATAAGGCTGAAGCTTTCTTT.

This clonotype appeared once. The V call is TRBV30, the J call TRBJ1-2; D uncertain. The CDR3 totals 14 residues. Germline-derived CDR1 and CDR2 are GTSNPN and SVGIG (reference sequence). V lost 0 bases and J 8 bases, leaving 16 bases between the germline ends. The CDR3 loop is CAWSVRWQGGGYTF. The DNA of the CDR3 is TGTGCCTGGAGTGTACGCTGGCAAGGAGGAGGCTACACCTTC.

The chain employs TRBV11-2 and TRBJ1-1; 10 positions agree with TRBD1. Trimming at V came to 5 bases and at J to 6 bases, leaving 12 bases not matched to a gene. The CDR3 runs 16 residues. Germline V gives CDR1 SGHAT, CDR2 FQNNGV. CDR3 bases: TGTGCCAGCAGCACTACGACGAGACAGGGGGCTCCTGAAGCTTTCTTT. This gives the protein CASSTTTRQGAPEAFF.

The gene calls are TRBV20-1 and TRBJ1-1; D gene ambiguous. Germline V CDR1 and CDR2: DFQATT, SNEGSKA (reference sequence). CDR3 length: 13 amino acids. CDR3 coding DNA: TGCAGCCCCAAAGGAGTTTTGAACACTGAAGCTTTCTTT. Protein: CSPKGVLNTEAFF.

The chain is built from TRBV6-6 and TRBJ1-2, with 7 bases identical to TRBD1. The germline gives CDR1 MNHNY, CDR2 SVGAGI (reference sequence). The CDR3 has 13 amino acids. The V gene end was trimmed by 11 bases and the J gene end by 0 bases; junction bases not matched to a gene: 6. The CDR3 sequence: CAVAGTANYGYTF. The CDR3 DNA reads TGTGCCGTGGCCGGGACAGCTAACTATGGCTACACCTTC.

This sequence joins TRBV20-1 and TRBJ1-1, with D perhaps matching TRBD1 (5 bases). The CDR3 is 14 amino acids. Germline lookup yields CDR1 DFQATT and CDR2 SNEGSKA (reference sequence). Trimming took 1 base from V and 5 from J, leaving 14 bases between them. The CDR3 DNA is TGCAGTGCTAGAGCCACCCGTGAGGGGACTGAAGCTTTCTTT. Its protein product is CSARATREGTEAFF.

The V call is TRBV29-1, the J call TRBJ2-7; TRBD2 matches 8 bases. Germline-derived CDR1 and CDR2 are SQVTM and ANQGSEA. With V trimmed by 6 bases and J by 6 bases, 10 bases remained unmatched. This CDR3 region has 13 residues. CDR3 protein: CSVRRGRPSEQYF. Here the CDR3 DNA reads TGCAGCGTCCGTCGCGGGAGGCCAAGCGAGCAGTACTTC.

This clonotype has just one count. This chain uses TRBV15 with TRBJ1-2; no reliable D call. CDR1 and CDR2 from the germline V gene are LNHNV and YYDKDF (reference sequence). The CDR3 totals 14 residues. Trimming stripped 2 bases from V and 3 bases from J, with 10 bases between. The CDR3 loop reads CATSRPSMDYGYTF. The DNA for the CDR3 is TGTGCCACCAGCAGACCTTCTATGGACTATGGCTACACCTTC.

This chain uses TRBV29-1 with TRBJ2-7, with D tentatively TRBD2 (5 bases). Germline CDR1 reads SQVTM; CDR2 reads ANQGSEA. The V gene lost 6 bases and the J gene lost 5 bases, with 11 bases spanning the gap. The CDR3 has 11 amino acids. The CDR3 loop reads CSVHWGDEQYF. The CDR3 DNA reads TGCAGCGTCCACTGGGGAGACGAGCAGTACTTC.

The gene calls are TRBV28 and TRBJ1-2; the D gene is possibly TRBD1 (5 bases). Trimming shortened V by 7 bases and J by 2 bases, and 20 bases separated the two germline ends. There are 16 residues in the CDR3. Germline assignment: CDR1 MDHEN and CDR2 SYDVKM. CDR3 sequence: CASTSASGGRNYGYTF. The CDR3 DNA reads as TGTGCCAGCACCTCCGCCTCTGGGGGGAGGAACTATGGCTACACCTTC.

The rearrangement joins TRBV10-1 to TRBJ2-5; 8 nucleotides align to TRBD2. The V gene end was trimmed by 6 bases and the J gene end by 4 bases; junction bases not matched to a gene: 10. The germline V gene has CDR1 WNHNN and CDR2 SYGVQD (reference sequence). This CDR3 region has 15 residues. DNA for the CDR3: TGCGCCAGCAGCCCCCGGGGGGGGATAGGAGAGACCCAGTACTTC. Protein sequence: CASSPRGGIGETQYF.

The chain has TRBV10-3 and TRBJ2-7; tentatively, D is TRBD2 (5 bases). Germline V lookup: CDR1 ENHRY, CDR2 SYGVKD. The CDR3 length is 14 residues. Trimming left V 8 bases short and J 0 bases short, with 14 bases between. CDR3 protein: CAIQAVRSSYEQYF. CDR3 DNA sequence: TGTGCCATCCAAGCGGTTCGCAGCTCCTACGAGCAGTACTTC.